This TCR beta chain was identified in a study of blood T cell repertoires in COVID-19. In the study overall: Some COVID-19 samples were acute and others convalescent; all came from the United States, Italy and Spain. Nucleic acid was either cDNA or gDNA, and it came from T cells, B-cell-depleted T cells, or PBMCs.

The CDR3 spans 18 residues. V trimming: 2 bases; J trimming: 0 bases; junction bases outside the gene matches: 8. CDR1 is SGHRS and CDR2 is YFSETQ in the germline V gene. Original analysis: Amplification from reference gene primers served as the basis for estimated nucleated cell counts. Here immunoSEQ multiplex PCR was the method, and the copy in TCRdb shows in-frame clones only, minus some. Clonal size and the V and J genes are those of that table, whereas D and trimming came from the DNA. The sample includes 150,000 to 200,000 clones, roughly 78% seen only once; the top ten take 7.5% to 8.5%. Enrolled during active infection, Seattle patients were then followed longitudinally.

The sequenced material came from peripheral blood. This chain joins TRBV5-1 and TRBJ2-6; 7 bases are shared with TRBD1. The receptor's source is a woman aged 55-69 years with COVID-19, enrolled during active disease. CDR3 sequence: CASSFDTPGGSGANVLTF. The CDR3 nucleotides read TGCGCCAGCAGCTTCGACACCCCAGGGGGCTCTGGGGCCAACGTCCTGACTTTC.